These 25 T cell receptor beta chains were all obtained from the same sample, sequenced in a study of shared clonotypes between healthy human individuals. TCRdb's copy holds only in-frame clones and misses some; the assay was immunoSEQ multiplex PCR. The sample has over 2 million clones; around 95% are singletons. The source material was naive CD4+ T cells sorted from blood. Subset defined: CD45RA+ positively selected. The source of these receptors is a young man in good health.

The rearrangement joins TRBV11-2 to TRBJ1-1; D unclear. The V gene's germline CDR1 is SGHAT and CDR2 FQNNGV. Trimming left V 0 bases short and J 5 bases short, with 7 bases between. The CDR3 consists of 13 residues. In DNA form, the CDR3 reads TGTGCCAGCAGCTTAGATCCGGGGACTGAAGCTTTCTTT. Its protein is CASSLDPGTEAFF.

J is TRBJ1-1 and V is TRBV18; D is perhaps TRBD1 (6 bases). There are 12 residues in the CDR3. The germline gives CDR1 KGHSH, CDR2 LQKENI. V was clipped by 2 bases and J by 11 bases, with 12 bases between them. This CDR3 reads CASSPIQGMAFF. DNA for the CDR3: TGTGCCAGCTCACCAATCCAGGGGATGGCTTTCTTT.

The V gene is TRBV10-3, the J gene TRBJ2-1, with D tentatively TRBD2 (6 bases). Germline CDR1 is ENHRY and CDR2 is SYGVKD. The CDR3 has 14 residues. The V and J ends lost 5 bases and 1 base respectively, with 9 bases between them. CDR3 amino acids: CAISLAPSYNEQFF. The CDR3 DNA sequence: TGTGCCATCAGTCTAGCGCCATCCTACAATGAGCAGTTCTTC.

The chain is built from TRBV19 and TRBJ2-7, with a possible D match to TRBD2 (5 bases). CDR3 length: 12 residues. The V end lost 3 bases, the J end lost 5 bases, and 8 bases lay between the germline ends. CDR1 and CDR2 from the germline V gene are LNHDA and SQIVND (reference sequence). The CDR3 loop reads CASSIPGNEQYF. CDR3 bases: TGTGCCAGTAGTATCCCCGGGAACGAGCAGTACTTC.

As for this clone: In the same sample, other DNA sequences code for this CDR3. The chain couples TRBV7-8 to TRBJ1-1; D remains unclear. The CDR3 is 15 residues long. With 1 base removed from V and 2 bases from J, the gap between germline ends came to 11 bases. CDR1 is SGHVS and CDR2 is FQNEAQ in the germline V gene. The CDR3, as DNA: TGTGCCAGCAGCTTAGGCGGTACAGCCAACACTGAAGCTTTCTTT. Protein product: CASSLGGTANTEAFF.

This chain's CDR3 is CASSRSPLGARDIQYF. Written as DNA, the CDR3 is TGTGCCAGCAGTCGTTCTCCGTTAGGGGCCCGGGACATTCAGTACTTC. This chain uses TRBV27 with TRBJ2-4; weak D call: TRBD1 (5 bases). Germline lookup yields CDR1 MNHEY and CDR2 SMNVEV (reference sequence). Deletions cut 5 bases from V and 8 bases from J, with 22 bases between. The CDR3 extends over 16 amino acids.

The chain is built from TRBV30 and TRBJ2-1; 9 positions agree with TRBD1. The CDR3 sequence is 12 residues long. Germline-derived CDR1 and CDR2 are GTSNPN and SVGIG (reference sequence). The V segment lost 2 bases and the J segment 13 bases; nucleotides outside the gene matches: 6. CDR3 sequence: CAWSRPGQGQFF. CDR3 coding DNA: TGTGCCTGGAGTCGACCGGGACAGGGACAGTTCTTC.

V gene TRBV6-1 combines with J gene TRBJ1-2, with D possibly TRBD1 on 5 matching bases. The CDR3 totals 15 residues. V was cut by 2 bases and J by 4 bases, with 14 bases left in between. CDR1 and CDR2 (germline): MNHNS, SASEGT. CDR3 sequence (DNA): TGTGCCAGCAGTGAATCGAGCAGGGCGGGCTATGGCTACACCTTC. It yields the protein CASSESSRAGYGYTF.

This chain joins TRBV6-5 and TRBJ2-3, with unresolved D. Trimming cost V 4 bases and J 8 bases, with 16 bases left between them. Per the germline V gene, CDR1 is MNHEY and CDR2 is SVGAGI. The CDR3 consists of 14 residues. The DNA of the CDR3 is TGTGCCAGCAGTTCCCCAGGACCGACGGGTACGCAGTATTTT. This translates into CASSSPGPTGTQYF.

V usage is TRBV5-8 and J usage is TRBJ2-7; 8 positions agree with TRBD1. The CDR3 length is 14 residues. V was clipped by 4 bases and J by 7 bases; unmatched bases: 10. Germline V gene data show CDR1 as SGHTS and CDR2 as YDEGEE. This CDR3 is CASSPRRDRLEQYF. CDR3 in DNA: TGTGCCAGCAGCCCGCGAAGGGACAGGCTAGAGCAGTACTTC.

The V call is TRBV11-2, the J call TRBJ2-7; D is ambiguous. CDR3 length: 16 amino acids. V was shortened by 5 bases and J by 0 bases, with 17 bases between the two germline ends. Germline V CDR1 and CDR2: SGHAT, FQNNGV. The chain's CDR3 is CASSPEMGFSSYEQYF. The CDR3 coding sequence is TGTGCCAGCAGCCCTGAAATGGGCTTTAGCTCCTACGAGCAGTACTTC.

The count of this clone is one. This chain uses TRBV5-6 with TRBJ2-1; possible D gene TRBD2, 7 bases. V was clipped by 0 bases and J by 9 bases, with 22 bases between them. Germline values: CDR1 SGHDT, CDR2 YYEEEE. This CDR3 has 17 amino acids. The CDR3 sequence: CASSLAPTGIASGEQFF. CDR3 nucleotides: TGTGCCAGCAGCTTGGCCCCCACAGGGATCGCTAGCGGTGAGCAGTTCTTC. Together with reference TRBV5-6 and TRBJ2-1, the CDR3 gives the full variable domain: DAGVTQSPTHLIKTRGQQVTLRCSPKSGHDTVSWYQQALGQGPQFIFQYYEEEERQRGNFPDRFSGHQFPNYSSELNVNALLLGDSALYLCASSLAPTGIASGEQFFGPGTRLTVL.

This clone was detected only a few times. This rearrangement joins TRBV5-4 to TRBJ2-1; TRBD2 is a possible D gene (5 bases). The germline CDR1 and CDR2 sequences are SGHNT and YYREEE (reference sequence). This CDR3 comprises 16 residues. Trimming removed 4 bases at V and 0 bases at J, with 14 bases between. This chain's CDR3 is CASSPTSASSYNEQFF. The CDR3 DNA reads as TGTGCCAGCAGCCCCACTAGTGCGAGCTCCTACAATGAGCAGTTCTTC.

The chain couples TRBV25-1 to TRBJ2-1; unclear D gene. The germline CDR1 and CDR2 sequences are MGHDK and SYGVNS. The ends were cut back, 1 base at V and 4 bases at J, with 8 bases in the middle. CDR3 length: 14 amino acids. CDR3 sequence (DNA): TGTGCCAGCAGTGAATCATTCCCTTACAATGAGCAGTTCTTC. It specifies CASSESFPYNEQFF.

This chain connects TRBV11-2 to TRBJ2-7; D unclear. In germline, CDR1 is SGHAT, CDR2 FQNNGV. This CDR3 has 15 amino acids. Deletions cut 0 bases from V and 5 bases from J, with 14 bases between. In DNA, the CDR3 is TGTGCCAGCAGCTTAGATCGGGCCAGGTGGAACGAGCAGTACTTC. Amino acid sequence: CASSLDRARWNEQYF.

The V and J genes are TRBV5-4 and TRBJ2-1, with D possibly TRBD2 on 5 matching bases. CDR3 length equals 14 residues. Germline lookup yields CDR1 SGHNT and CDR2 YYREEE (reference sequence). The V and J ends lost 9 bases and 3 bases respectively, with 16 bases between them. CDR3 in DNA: TGTGCCACGGGAACACAAATCGTCTACAATGAGCAGTTCTTC. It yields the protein CATGTQIVYNEQFF.

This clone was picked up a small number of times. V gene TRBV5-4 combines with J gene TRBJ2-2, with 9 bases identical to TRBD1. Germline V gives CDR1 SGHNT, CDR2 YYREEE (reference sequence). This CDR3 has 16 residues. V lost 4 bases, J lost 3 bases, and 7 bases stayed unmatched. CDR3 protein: CASSGRTGVDTGELFF. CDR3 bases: TGTGCCAGCAGCGGGCGGACAGGGGTAGACACCGGGGAGCTGTTTTTT.

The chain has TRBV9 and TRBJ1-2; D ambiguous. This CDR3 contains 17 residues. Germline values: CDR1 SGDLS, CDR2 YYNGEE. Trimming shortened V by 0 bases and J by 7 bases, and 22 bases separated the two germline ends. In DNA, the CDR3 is TGTGCCAGCAGCGTAGTTCCGGAGTATGGGCGGAGCGGTGGCTACACCTTC. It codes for CASSVVPEYGRSGGYTF.

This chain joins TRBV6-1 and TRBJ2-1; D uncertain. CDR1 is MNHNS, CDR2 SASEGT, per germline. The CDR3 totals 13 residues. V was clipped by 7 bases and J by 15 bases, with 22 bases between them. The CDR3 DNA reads TGTGCCAGCACCCTGACCCCGGGCCCAAGCCCGTTCTTC. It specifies CASTLTPGPSPFF.

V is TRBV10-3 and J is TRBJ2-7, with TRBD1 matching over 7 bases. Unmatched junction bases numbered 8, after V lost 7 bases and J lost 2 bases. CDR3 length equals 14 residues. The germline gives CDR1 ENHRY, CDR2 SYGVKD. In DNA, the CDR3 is TGTGCCATCAAAGCGACAGGGTCGGCCTACGAGCAGTACTTC. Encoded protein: CAIKATGSAYEQYF.

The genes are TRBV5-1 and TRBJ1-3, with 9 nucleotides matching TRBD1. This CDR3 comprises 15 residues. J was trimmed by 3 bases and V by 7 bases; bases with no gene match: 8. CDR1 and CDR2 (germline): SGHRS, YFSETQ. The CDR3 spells CASAGTGGNGNTIYF. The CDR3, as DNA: TGCGCCAGCGCCGGAACAGGGGGCAATGGAAACACCATATATTTT.

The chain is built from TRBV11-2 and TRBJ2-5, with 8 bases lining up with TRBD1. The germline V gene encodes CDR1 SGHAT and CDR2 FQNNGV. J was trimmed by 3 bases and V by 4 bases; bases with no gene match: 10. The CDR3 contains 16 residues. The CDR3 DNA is TGTGCCAGCAGCTCCCCGAGACAGGGGATTGAAGAGACCCAGTACTTC. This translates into CASSSPRQGIEETQYF.

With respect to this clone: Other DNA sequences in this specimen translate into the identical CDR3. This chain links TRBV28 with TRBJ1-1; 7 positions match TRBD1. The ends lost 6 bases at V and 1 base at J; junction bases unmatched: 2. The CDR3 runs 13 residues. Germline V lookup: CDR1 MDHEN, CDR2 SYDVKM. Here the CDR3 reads CASRRQGNTEAFF. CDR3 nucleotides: TGTGCCAGCAGGAGACAGGGGAACACTGAAGCTTTCTTT.

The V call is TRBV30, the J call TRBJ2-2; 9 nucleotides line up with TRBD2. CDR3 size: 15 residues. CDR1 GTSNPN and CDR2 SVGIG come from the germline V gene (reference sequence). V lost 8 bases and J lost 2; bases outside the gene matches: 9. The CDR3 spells CARLTSGPNTGELFF. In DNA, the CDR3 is TGTGCCCGCCTTACTAGCGGGCCCAACACCGGGGAGCTGTTTTTT. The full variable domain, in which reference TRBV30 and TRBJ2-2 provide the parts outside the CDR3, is SQTIHQWPATLVQPVGSPLSLECTVEGTSNPNLYWYRQAAGRGLQLLFYSVGIGQISSEVPQNLSASRPQDRQFILSSKKLLLSDSGFYLCARLTSGPNTGELFFGEGSRLTVL.

CDR3 sequence (DNA): TGTGCCAGCAGTTACTCTGCGAACACTAACACTGAAGCTTTCTTT. The encoded protein is CASSYSANTNTEAFF. The V and J genes are TRBV6-6 and TRBJ1-1; D gene uncertain. The germline V and J ends were trimmed by 0 bases and 2 bases, with 10 bases remaining between them. The CDR3 has 15 residues. CDR1 and CDR2 from the germline V gene are MNHNY and SVGAGI (reference sequence).